This is a list of T cell receptor beta chains from one sample in a study of response to subunit inactivated influenza vaccine. One entry per CDR3 protein results from TCRdb running MiXCR on the RT-PCR reads. Among 650,000 to 700,000 distinct CDR3 sequences listed, 15% to 19% were seen once. The material was PBMCs from blood, obtained approximately 12 days after vaccination. The receptors here all came from a man aged 45-65 years who received an inactivated influenza vaccine. Each CDR3 is given with its conserved first and last residue. Fields, in order: J gene, V gene, D gene, CDR3 length, clone size, CDR3 protein, CDR3 DNA. D genes are given only for firm matches. For some rows the clone size is stated as once, few or many, or as a class when expanded; others skip it.

>TRBJ2-3|TRBV15|TRBD2|15|-
CATSSVAGSTDTQYF
TGTGCCACCAGCAGCGTAGCGGGAAGCACAGATACGCAGTATTTT
>TRBJ2-3|TRBV5-1|-|17|few
CASSLVGGASSTDTQYF
TGCGCCAGCAGCTTGGTGGGGGGGGCCTCTAGCACAGATACGCAGTATTTT
>TRBJ2-7|TRBV20-1|TRBD1|13|-
CSAREGQSYEQYF
TGCAGTGCTAGAGAGGGACAGTCCTACGAGCAGTACTTC
>TRBJ2-1|TRBV12-3/TRBV12-4|-|14|few
CASSLPPGRNEQFF
TGTGCCAGCAGTCTCCCCCCGGGACGGAATGAGCAGTTCTTC
>TRBJ2-7|TRBV4-2|-|14|-
CASSQVPGAYEQYF
TGTGCCAGCAGCCAAGTCCCGGGGGCCTACGAGCAGTACTTC
>TRBJ1-5|TRBV12-3/TRBV12-4|TRBD1|17|few
CASSLSGTGRGNQPQHF
TGTGCCAGCAGTTTAAGTGGGACAGGGAGAGGCAATCAGCCCCAGCATTTT
>TRBJ2-3|TRBV5-1|-|16|-
CASSLESRLFADTQYF
TGCGCCAGCAGCTTGGAGTCGCGGCTTTTCGCTGATACGCAGTATTTT
>TRBJ2-7|TRBV5-1|-|14|-
CASRKDERPYEQYF
TGCGCCAGCAGGAAGGACGAGAGGCCCTACGAGCAGTACTTC
>TRBJ1-1|TRBV7-3|-|15|many
CASSLTGGAATEAFF
TGTGCCAGCAGCTTAACTGGGGGGGCAGCAACTGAAGCTTTCTTT
>TRBJ2-5|TRBV18|-|12|-
CASSPLLEAQYF
TGTGCCAGCTCACCACTCCTGGAGGCCCAGTACTTC
>TRBJ2-7|TRBV6-1|TRBD2|14|once
CAASSTSGSYEQYF
TGTGCCGCCAGCAGCACTAGCGGCTCCTACGAGCAGTACTTC
>TRBJ2-7|TRBV3-1|-|15|few
CATSPGTLYAYEQYF
TGTGCCACGTCCCCCGGGACACTATATGCCTACGAGCAGTACTTC
>TRBJ1-3|TRBV7-2|-|16|-
CASSLTRGDAGNTIYF
TGTGCCAGCAGCTTAACCAGAGGAGACGCTGGAAACACCATATATTTT
>TRBJ2-3|TRBV29-1|-|13|-
CSVEDIVTDTQYF
TGCAGCGTTGAAGATATAGTCACAGATACGCAGTATTTT
>TRBJ2-2|TRBV20-1|TRBD2|17|many
CSASDPGLAGVTGELFF
TGCAGTGCTAGCGACCCGGGACTAGCGGGAGTAACCGGGGAGCTGTTTTTT
>TRBJ2-3|TRBV7-3|TRBD1|14|-
CASSKTGYTDTQYF
TGTGCCAGCAGCAAGACAGGGTACACAGATACGCAGTATTTT
>TRBJ2-5|TRBV12-3/TRBV12-4|-|14|few
CASSFGGRGETQYF
TGTGCCAGCAGTTTCGGGGGGCGAGGAGAGACCCAGTACTTC
>TRBJ2-1|TRBV12-3/TRBV12-4|TRBD2|16|many
CASSLTSGGTYNEQFF
TGTGCCAGCAGTTTAACATCCGGGGGGACTTACAATGAGCAGTTCTTC
>TRBJ2-6|TRBV5-1|-|18|few
CASSLEEGTVAGANVLTF
TGCGCCAGCAGCTTGGAGGAGGGAACAGTTGCTGGGGCCAACGTCCTGACTTTC
>TRBJ2-1|TRBV5-1|-|12|few
CASSFVSPEQFF
TGCGCCAGCAGCTTCGTGAGCCCCGAGCAGTTCTTC
>TRBJ2-1|TRBV30|TRBD2|15|-
CAWSPTGLANNEQFF
TGTGCCTGGAGTCCCACGGGACTAGCGAACAATGAGCAGTTCTTC
>TRBJ2-2|TRBV7-3|-|14|-
CASSLAGRPGELFF
TGTGCCAGCAGCTTAGCAGGGAGACCCGGGGAGCTGTTTTTT
>TRBJ2-3|TRBV12-3/TRBV12-4|TRBD2|21|few
CASSLEVGLAGGSGPTDTQYF
TGTGCCAGCAGTTTAGAAGTAGGACTAGCGGGGGGAAGCGGACCAACAGATACGCAGTATTTT
>TRBJ2-7|TRBV28|-|16|-
CASSFSRWLMGNEQYF
TGTGCCAGCAGTTTTTCAAGGTGGTTAATGGGAAACGAGCAGTACTTC
>TRBJ1-1|TRBV4-3|-|16|-
CASSQEYAVTNTEAFF
TGCGCCAGCAGCCAAGAGTACGCAGTTACGAACACTGAAGCTTTCTTT
>TRBJ2-5|TRBV4-3|-|14|-
CASSQGFGRETQYF
TGCGCCAGCAGCCAAGGCTTTGGGCGAGAGACCCAGTACTTC
>TRBJ2-3|TRBV5-1|-|14|-
CASSRTDATDTQYF
TGCGCCAGCAGCAGGACAGATGCCACAGATACGCAGTATTTT
>TRBJ1-1|TRBV2|TRBD1|13|few
CASMTGINTEAFF
TGTGCCAGCATGACAGGGATTAACACTGAAGCTTTCTTT
>TRBJ1-1|TRBV12-3/TRBV12-4|TRBD1|14|-
CASSLAGTGLRAFF
TGTGCCAGCAGTTTAGCCGGGACAGGACTCAGAGCTTTCTTT
>TRBJ2-7|TRBV30|-|15|once
CAWGPPGTYGNEQYF
TGTGCCTGGGGGCCCCCCGGAACGTATGGTAACGAGCAGTACTTC
>TRBJ2-2|TRBV12-3/TRBV12-4|-|14|-
CASSFGQHTGELFF
TGTGCCAGCAGTTTCGGACAGCACACCGGGGAGCTGTTTTTT
>TRBJ2-3|TRBV5-4|-|15|-
CASSLDGGVTDTQYF
TGTGCCAGCAGCTTGGATGGTGGGGTGACAGATACGCAGTATTTT
>TRBJ2-5|TRBV14|-|12|-
CASSQMRETQYF
TGTGCCAGCAGCCAAATGAGAGAGACCCAGTACTTC
>TRBJ2-1|TRBV3-1|TRBD2|15|-
CVSSLKFQPGGEQFF
TGTGTCAGCAGCCTCAAATTCCAACCGGGAGGGGAGCAGTTCTTC
>TRBJ2-7|TRBV7-2|-|14|-
CASSSGRGSYEQYF
TGTGCCAGCAGCTCGGGCAGGGGAAGCTACGAGCAGTACTTC
>TRBJ2-7|TRBV25-1|-|14|few
CASSDRADGYEQYF
TGTGCCAGCAGTGATAGAGCAGACGGATACGAGCAGTACTTC
>TRBJ2-7|TRBV7-2|-|15|many
CASSSAGLRSYEQYF
TGTGCCAGCAGCTCCGCGGGACTCCGGAGCTACGAGCAGTACTTC